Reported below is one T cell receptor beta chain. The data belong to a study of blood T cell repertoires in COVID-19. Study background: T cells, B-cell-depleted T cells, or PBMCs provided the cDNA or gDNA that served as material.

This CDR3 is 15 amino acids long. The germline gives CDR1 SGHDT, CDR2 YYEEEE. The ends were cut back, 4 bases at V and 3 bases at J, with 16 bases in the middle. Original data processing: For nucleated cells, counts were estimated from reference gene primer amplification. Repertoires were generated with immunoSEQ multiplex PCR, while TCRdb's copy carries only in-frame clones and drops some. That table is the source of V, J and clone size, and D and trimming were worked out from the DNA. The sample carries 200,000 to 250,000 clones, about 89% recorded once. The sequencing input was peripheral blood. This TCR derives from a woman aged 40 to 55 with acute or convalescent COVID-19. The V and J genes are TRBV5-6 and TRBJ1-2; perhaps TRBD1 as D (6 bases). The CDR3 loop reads CASSRFGQSYYGYTF. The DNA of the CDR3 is TGTGCCAGCAGCCGCTTCGGACAGTCCTACTATGGCTACACCTTC.